The rows below give T cell receptor beta chains drawn from one sample of a study of T-cell memory formation after mild COVID-19. TCRdb fed the 5' RACE reads into MiXCR, producing one record per CDR3 protein. The data contain around 310,000 distinct CDR3 sequences, under 25% of them seen just once; the ten biggest clones take up approximately 22%. Sequencing was done on a sample of PBMCs or a T cell subset sorted from them (not recorded which). The receptors were sampled from a man between 18 and 35 years old who had mild COVID-19 (a few samples of this study predate the infection). Cell type and time point are not known. The CDR3 runs from the conserved cysteine through the conserved F or W. A D gene is named only where the DNA matches it firmly. The size of a clone is reported for some rows only, either as once, few or many, or as a class for expanded clones.

j_call v_call d_call clone_size cdr3_aa cdr3_nt
TRBJ2-3 TRBV4-1 NA NA CASSQYGRLGTDTQYF TGCGCCAGCAGCCAATACGGACGGCTCGGGACAGATACGCAGTATTTT
TRBJ2-7 TRBV5-6 NA many CASSSWRAGNSYEQYF TGTGCCAGCAGCTCATGGAGGGCAGGGAATTCCTACGAGCAGTACTTC
TRBJ2-3 TRBV7-2 TRBD2 few CASSSKTSGGADTQYF TGTGCCAGCAGCTCCAAAACTAGCGGGGGAGCAGATACGCAGTATTTT
TRBJ2-1 TRBV29-1 TRBD1 few CSVDDRGGSWEQFF TGCAGCGTCGATGACAGAGGGGGCTCTTGGGAGCAGTTCTTC
TRBJ1-2 TRBV4-3 NA NA CASSPDFAAADYGYTF TGCGCCAGCAGCCCAGACTTCGCGGCAGCTGACTATGGCTACACCTTC
TRBJ2-2 TRBV11-3 TRBD2 NA CASSLTSGRTAEELFF TGTGCCAGCAGCTTGACTAGCGGGCGTACTGCGGAGGAGCTGTTTTTT
TRBJ1-2 TRBV6-4 TRBD1 NA CASRLDRRGGYTF TGTGCCAGTAGATTGGACAGGCGGGGTGGCTACACCTTC
TRBJ2-1 TRBV19 NA few CASSKQGSSYNEQFF TGTGCCAGTAGTAAGCAGGGCAGCTCCTACAATGAGCAGTTCTTC
TRBJ2-2 TRBV5-1 TRBD1 few CASSTGTGYTGELFF TGCGCCAGCAGCACCGGGACAGGGTACACCGGGGAGCTGTTTTTT
TRBJ1-1 TRBV4-1 NA NA CASSQGPGMTNTEAFF TGCGCCAGCAGCCAAGGCCCAGGGATGACGAACACTGAAGCTTTCTTT
TRBJ1-5 TRBV4-3 TRBD1 few CASSQDVDRGTLGFNQPQHF TGCGCCAGCAGCCAAGATGTAGACAGGGGGACCTTGGGGTTTAATCAGCCCCAGCATTTT
TRBJ1-5 TRBV12-3/TRBV12-4 TRBD1 few CASSQLDRVQPQHF TGTGCCAGCAGTCAGTTGGACAGGGTGCAGCCCCAGCATTTT
TRBJ1-4 TRBV7-2 TRBD1 NA CASSRDRGTEKLFF TGTGCCAGCAGTCGGGACAGGGGGACTGAAAAACTGTTTTTT
TRBJ2-2 TRBV7-3 NA NA CASSLSGGAAGELFF TGTGCCAGCAGCTTAAGCGGGGGCGCCGCCGGGGAGCTGTTTTTT
TRBJ2-5 TRBV5-1 NA NA CASSHKALHQETQYF TGCGCCAGCAGCCATAAGGCCTTACACCAAGAGACCCAGTACTTC
TRBJ2-4 TRBV7-2 NA many CASSPYRDENIQYF TGTGCCAGCAGCCCCTACCGTGATGAAAACATTCAGTACTTC
TRBJ2-3 TRBV5-1 NA NA CASSLDRGGKADTQYF TGCGCCAGCAGCTTGGATAGGGGGGGAAAGGCAGATACGCAGTATTTT